The rows below give T cell receptor beta chains drawn from one sample of a study of T cell changes during pregnancy in multiple sclerosis. Method: immunoSEQ multiplex PCR; TCRdb's copy keeps in-frame clones and lacks some. The sample records about 28,000 clones, around 89% being singletons. The specimen comprised CD4+ T cells from peripheral blood mononuclear cells, sampled in the first trimester of pregnancy. These receptors came from a female donor in good health, enrolled as a control in a pregnancy study. CDR3s include the opening cysteine and the closing phenylalanine or tryptophan. The D gene is left open where the match is weak. The size entry is marked missing in some rows and otherwise reads once, few, many or a size class.

J gene,clone size,V gene,D gene,CDR3 protein,CDR3 DNA
TRBJ2-7,once,TRBV19,NA,CASSTRPRDEQYF,TGTGCCAGTAGTACCCGACCCCGGGACGAGCAGTACTTC
TRBJ1-1,NA,TRBV7-2,TRBD1,CASSLEQGAGNTEAFF,TGTGCCAGCAGCTTAGAACAGGGGGCCGGGAACACTGAAGCTTTCTTT
TRBJ2-7,NA,TRBV5-8,TRBD2,CASSPLGEGLREQYF,TGTGCCAGCAGCCCCCTGGGGGAGGGCCTTAGGGAGCAGTACTTC
TRBJ1-2,NA,TRBV6-1,TRBD1,CASSEQGARGYTF,TGTGCCAGCAGTGAACAGGGGGCGAGGGGCTACACCTTC
TRBJ2-7,NA,TRBV7-3,NA,CASSLSGLDSYEQYF,TGTGCCAGCAGCTTGTCGGGACTCGACTCCTACGAGCAGTACTTC
TRBJ1-2,once,TRBV19,NA,CASSAWGTVVDGYTF,TGTGCCAGTAGTGCCTGGGGGACTGTAGTCGATGGCTACACCTTC
TRBJ2-3,once,TRBV11-3,TRBD1,CASSLGQGIADTQYF,TGTGCCAGCAGCTTAGGACAGGGGATTGCAGATACGCAGTATTTT
TRBJ2-3,once,TRBV28,NA,CASSLMRLRRTDTQYF,TGTGCCAGCAGTTTAATGAGACTGAGAAGGACAGATACGCAGTATTTT
TRBJ1-6,NA,TRBV10-2,TRBD1,CASSEGQGRSPLHF,TGCGCCAGCAGTGAGGGACAGGGTCGTTCACCCCTCCACTTT
TRBJ2-2,NA,TRBV7-8,TRBD2,CASSLGLAVRGTGELFF,TGTGCCAGCAGCCTGGGACTAGCGGTCCGGGGCACCGGGGAGCTGTTTTTT
TRBJ2-3,NA,TRBV4-1,TRBD2,CASSPGAGGKLGTDTQYF,TGCGCCAGCAGCCCCGGGGCGGGGGGCAAGTTAGGCACAGATACGCAGTATTTT
TRBJ2-3,NA,TRBV28,TRBD2,CAITERERDTQYF,TGTGCCATAACTGAGCGGGAGAGAGATACGCAGTATTTT
TRBJ2-3,NA,TRBV4-3,TRBD2,CASTSGYSSTDTQYF,TGCGCCAGCACTAGCGGATATTCTAGCACAGATACGCAGTATTTT
TRBJ2-5,NA,TRBV5-1,NA,CASSHRTTQETQYF,TGCGCCAGCAGTCACCGGACTACCCAAGAGACCCAGTACTTC
TRBJ1-1,NA,TRBV28,TRBD1,CASSSDRVGTEAFF,TGTGCCAGCAGTTCTGACAGGGTAGGCACTGAAGCTTTCTTT
TRBJ1-2,once,TRBV28,NA,CASSLTGAQDYGYTF,TGTGCCAGCAGTTTAACTGGGGCGCAAGACTATGGCTACACCTTC
TRBJ2-3,NA,TRBV18,NA,CASSPRRSADTQYF,TGTGCCAGCTCACCAAGAAGGAGTGCAGATACGCAGTATTTT
TRBJ1-1,NA,TRBV18,TRBD1,CASSPRDSLAMNTEAFF,TGTGCCAGCTCACCACGGGACAGCTTGGCAATGAACACTGAAGCTTTCTTT
TRBJ2-5,NA,TRBV10-3,TRBD2,CAIRGLAGSETQYF,TGTGCCATCAGGGGACTAGCGGGGAGCGAGACCCAGTACTTC
TRBJ2-5,NA,TRBV27,NA,CASSLYRAGETQYF,TGTGCCAGCAGTTTATATAGAGCGGGAGAGACCCAGTACTTC
TRBJ2-6,NA,TRBV7-6,NA,CASSLAPGAGANVLTF,TGTGCCAGCAGCTTAGCCCCAGGGGCCGGGGCCAACGTCCTGACTTTC